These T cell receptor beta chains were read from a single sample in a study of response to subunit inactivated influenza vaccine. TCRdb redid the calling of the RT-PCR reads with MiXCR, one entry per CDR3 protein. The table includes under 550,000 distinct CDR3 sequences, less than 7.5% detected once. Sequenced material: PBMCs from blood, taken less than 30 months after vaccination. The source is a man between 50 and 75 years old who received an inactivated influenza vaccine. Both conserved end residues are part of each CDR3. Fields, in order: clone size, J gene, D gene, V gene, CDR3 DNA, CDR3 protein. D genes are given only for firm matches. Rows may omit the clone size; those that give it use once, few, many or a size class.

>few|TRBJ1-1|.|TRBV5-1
TGCGCCAGCAGCTTGGCAGGGGTTGGAGCTTTCTTT
CASSLAGVGAFF
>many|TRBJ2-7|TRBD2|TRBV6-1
TGTGCCAGCAGTGAATCCGGGACTACTTACGAGCAGTACTTC
CASSESGTTYEQYF
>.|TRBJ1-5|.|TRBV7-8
TGTGCCAGCAGCTTATTCACAGGGAAAGATCAGCCCCAGCATTTT
CASSLFTGKDQPQHF
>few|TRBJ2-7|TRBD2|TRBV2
TGTGCCAGCAGTGAAAGACTAGCGGGAGTCGAGCAGTACTTC
CASSERLAGVEQYF
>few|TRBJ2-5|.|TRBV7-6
TGTGCCAGCAGCTTGAGTCTTGGGCGTCAAGAGACCCAGTACTTC
CASSLSLGRQETQYF
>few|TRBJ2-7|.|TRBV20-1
TGCAGTGCTAGAGAGAGGGGGAAGGGGCCCTACGAGCAGTACTTC
CSARERGKGPYEQYF
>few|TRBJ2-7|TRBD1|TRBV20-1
TGCAGTGCTAGGGACCGGGACAGCCGGTACGAGCAGTACTTC
CSARDRDSRYEQYF
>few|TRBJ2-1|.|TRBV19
TGTGCCAGTAGTCCGACTAGTTACGATGAGCAGTTCTTC
CASSPTSYDEQFF
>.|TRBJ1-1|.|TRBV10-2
TGCGCCAGCAGAAAAGGGGTTATGGGTACTGAAGCTTTCTTT
CASRKGVMGTEAFF
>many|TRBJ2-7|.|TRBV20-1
TGCAGTGCTACCGGGGCCCTCTACGAGCAGTACTTC
CSATGALYEQYF
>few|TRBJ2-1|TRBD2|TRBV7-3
TGTGCCAGCAGCCCCACTAGGGGTACTAGCGGGAGTAATGAGCAGTTCTTC
CASSPTRGTSGSNEQFF
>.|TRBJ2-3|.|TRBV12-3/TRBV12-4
TGTGCCAGCAGCCGGGACCCCCATAAAGATACGCAGTATTTT
CASSRDPHKDTQYF
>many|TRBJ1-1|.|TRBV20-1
TGCAGTGCTAGTAAGGCCCTCATGAACACTGAAGCTTTCTTT
CSASKALMNTEAFF
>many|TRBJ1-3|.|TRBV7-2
TGTGCCAGCAGCTTAGTGGTGGGGTCGGGAAACACCATATATTTT
CASSLVVGSGNTIYF
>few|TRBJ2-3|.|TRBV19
TGTGCCAGTAGTGACAGGACGTGGGATACGCAGTATTTT
CASSDRTWDTQYF
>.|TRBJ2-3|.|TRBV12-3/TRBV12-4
TGTGCCAGCAGCTTGGGAAGCTCAGCGCAGTATTTT
CASSLGSSAQYF
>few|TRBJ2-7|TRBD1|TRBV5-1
TGCGCCAGCAGCTTCGGACAGGGGAAACACGAGCAGTACTTC
CASSFGQGKHEQYF
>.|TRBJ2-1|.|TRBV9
TGTGCCAGCATGGGTCCACCAGGATACAATGAGCAGTTCTTC
CASMGPPGYNEQFF
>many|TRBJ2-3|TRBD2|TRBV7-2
TGTGCCAGCAGCTTAGTAGCGGGAGGGCCTGGAGATACGCAGTATTTT
CASSLVAGGPGDTQYF
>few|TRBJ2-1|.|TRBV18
TGTGCCAGCTCACCACCGGCTGATTACAATGAGCAGTTCTTC
CASSPPADYNEQFF
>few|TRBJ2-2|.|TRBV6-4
TGTGCCAGCAGTGACTGGCCTCGGCGGCCCGGGGAGCTGTTTTTT
CASSDWPRRPGELFF
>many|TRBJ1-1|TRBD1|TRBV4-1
TGCGCCAGCAGCCAAGATTATAGGGGGCTAGCTTTCTTT
CASSQDYRGLAFF
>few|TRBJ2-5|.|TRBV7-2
TGTGCCAGCAGCTTCCTTGGGTACCAAGAGACCCAGTACTTC
CASSFLGYQETQYF
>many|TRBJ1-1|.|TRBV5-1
TGCGCCAGCAGCTTGGAGGGCAGAGTCTACACTGAAGCTTTCTTT
CASSLEGRVYTEAFF
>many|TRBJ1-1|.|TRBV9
TGTGCCAGCAGACCTTCTACAGGGTTTGGGACTGAAGCTTTCTTT
CASRPSTGFGTEAFF
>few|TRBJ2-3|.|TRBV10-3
TGTGCCATCGCGGTGACTCCTAGCACAGATACGCAGTATTTT
CAIAVTPSTDTQYF
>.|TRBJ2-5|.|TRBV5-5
TGTGCCAGCAGCCTCACGTTAGACAGGGCGGGGGAGACCCAGTACTTC
CASSLTLDRAGETQYF
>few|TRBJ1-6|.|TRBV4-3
TGCGCCAGCAGCCAAGGGCGGTATAATTCACCCCTCCACTTT
CASSQGRYNSPLHF
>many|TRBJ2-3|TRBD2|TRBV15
TGTGCCACCAGCAGTTGGGGTGCGGGAGTTAAAGTAGATACGCAGTATTTT
CATSSWGAGVKVDTQYF
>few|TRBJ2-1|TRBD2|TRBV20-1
TGCAGTGCTAGAGATCAACTAGCGGGGGGTCATGAGCAGTTCTTC
CSARDQLAGGHEQFF
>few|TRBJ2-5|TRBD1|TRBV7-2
TGTGCCAGCAGCCCGACGGGACAGGGGGCGCGAGAGACCCAGTACTTC
CASSPTGQGARETQYF
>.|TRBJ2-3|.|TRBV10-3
TGTGCCATCAGTGACGGGACTCTCCAAGGAGATACGCAGTATTTT
CAISDGTLQGDTQYF
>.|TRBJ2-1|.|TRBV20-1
TGCAGTGCTAGACTAGGGCAGTATGAGCAGTTCTTC
CSARLGQYEQFF
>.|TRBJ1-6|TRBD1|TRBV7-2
TGTGCCAGCAGCCCCTACAGGGGCGCCTATAATTCACCCCTCCACTTT
CASSPYRGAYNSPLHF
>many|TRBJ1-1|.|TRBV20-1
TGCAGTGCTTCAGGAGGGTTGGACACTGAAGCTTTCTTT
CSASGGLDTEAFF
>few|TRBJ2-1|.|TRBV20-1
TGCAGTGCCCAACACACTGAGAGCTCCTACAATGAGCAGTTCTTC
CSAQHTESSYNEQFF
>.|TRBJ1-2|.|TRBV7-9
TGTGCCAGCAGACTAAAGGGGCCAGATAACTATGGCTACACCTTC
CASRLKGPDNYGYTF
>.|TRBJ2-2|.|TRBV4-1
TGCGCCAGCAGCCAACTAGCGTCTTTGAACACCGGGGAGCTGTTTTTT
CASSQLASLNTGELFF
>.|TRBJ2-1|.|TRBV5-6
TGTGCCAGCAGCATCGGAACGGGGTTTAAGCAGTTCTTC
CASSIGTGFKQFF
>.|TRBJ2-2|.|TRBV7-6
TGTGCCAGCAGCTTAGACGGGGCAAAAAACACCGGGGAGCTGTTTTTT
CASSLDGAKNTGELFF
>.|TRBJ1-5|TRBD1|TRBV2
TGTGCCAGCAGTGGAGACAGGGGGAGCAATCAGCCCCAGCATTTT
CASSGDRGSNQPQHF
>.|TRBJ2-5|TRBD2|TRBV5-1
TGCGCCAGCAGCCCGGGTCTTCGGACTAGCGGGCCCCGGCGGGAGACCCAGTACTTC
CASSPGLRTSGPRRETQYF
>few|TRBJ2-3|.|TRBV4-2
TGTGCCAGCAGCCAAGAACGGGGCGATACGCAGTATTTT
CASSQERGDTQYF
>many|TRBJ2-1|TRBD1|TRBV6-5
TGTGCCAGCAGTTACCGAGGGGGCAGGAACAATGAGCAGTTCTTC
CASSYRGGRNNEQFF
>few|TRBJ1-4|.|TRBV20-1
TGCAGTGCTAGAGGACTAAAGGGCGGCTCTAATGAAAAGCTGTTTTTT
CSARGLKGGSNEKLFF
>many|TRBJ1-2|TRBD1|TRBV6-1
TGTGCCAGCAAGGCCGGGACAGGGAATACTAACTATGGCTACACCTTC
CASKAGTGNTNYGYTF
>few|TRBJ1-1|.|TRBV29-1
TGCAGCGTTGTATTGAAGCTGGGGACTGAAGCTTTCTTT
CSVVLKLGTEAFF
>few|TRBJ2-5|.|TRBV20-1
TGCAGTGCTCAAGGCCGGGACTTAATAGAGACCCAGTACTTC
CSAQGRDLIETQYF
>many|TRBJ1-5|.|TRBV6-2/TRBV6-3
TGTGCCAGCAGAGAGGGGGATCAGCCCCAGCATTTT
CASREGDQPQHF
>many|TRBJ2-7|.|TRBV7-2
TGTGCCAGCAGCGCAGACGGTGCCAATCGGGTCTACGAGCAGTACTTC
CASSADGANRVYEQYF
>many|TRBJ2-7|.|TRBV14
TGTGCCAGCAGCATAAATGGCCCCTACGAGCAGTACTTC
CASSINGPYEQYF